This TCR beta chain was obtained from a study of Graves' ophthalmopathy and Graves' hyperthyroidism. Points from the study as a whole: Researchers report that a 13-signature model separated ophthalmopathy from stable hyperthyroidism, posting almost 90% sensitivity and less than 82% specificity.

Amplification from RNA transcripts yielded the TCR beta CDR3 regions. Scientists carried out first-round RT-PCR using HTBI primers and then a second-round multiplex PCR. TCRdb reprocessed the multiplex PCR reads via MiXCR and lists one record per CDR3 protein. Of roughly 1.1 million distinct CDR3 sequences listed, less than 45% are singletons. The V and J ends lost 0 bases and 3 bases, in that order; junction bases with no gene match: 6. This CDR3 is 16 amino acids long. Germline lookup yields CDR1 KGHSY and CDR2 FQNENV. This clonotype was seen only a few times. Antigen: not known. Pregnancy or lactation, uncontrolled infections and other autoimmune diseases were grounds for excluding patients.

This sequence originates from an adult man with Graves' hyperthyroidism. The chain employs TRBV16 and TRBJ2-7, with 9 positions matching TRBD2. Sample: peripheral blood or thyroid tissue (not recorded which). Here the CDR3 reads CASSQSLGTSSYEQYF. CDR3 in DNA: TGTGCCAGCAGCCAATCGTTAGGGACTAGCAGCTACGAGCAGTACTTC.